The next 30 T cell receptor beta chains were all read from a single sample in a study of control samples from healthy donors and cancer patients. The protocol was immunoSEQ multiplex PCR, while the TCRdb copy is restricted to in-frame clones and leaves out a portion. The sample contains roughly 55,000 clones, more than 85% of which appear only once. Sequences were obtained from PBMCs. The receptors originated from a man aged 40-49 years with colorectal cancer.

The genes are TRBV11-2 and TRBJ2-3; no definite D call. CDR1 is SGHAT, CDR2 FQNNGV, per germline. The V end was cut by 1 base, the J end by 2 bases, with 7 bases between. The CDR3 is made up of 14 amino acids. The CDR3, as DNA: TGTGCCAGCAGCTTAGCGTGGTACACAGATACGCAGTATTTT. Protein product: CASSLAWYTDTQYF. Using reference TRBV11-2 and TRBJ2-3 for the parts outside the CDR3, the full variable domain is EAGVAQSPRYKIIEKRQSVAFWCNPISGHATLYWYQQILGQGPKLLIQFQNNGVVDDSQLPKDRFSAERLKGVDSTLKIQPAKLEDSAVYLCASSLAWYTDTQYFGPGTRLTVL.

The V and J genes are TRBV5-4 and TRBJ2-7; D is possibly TRBD2 (5 bases). Germline-derived CDR1 and CDR2 are SGHNT and YYREEE (reference sequence). The CDR3 runs 15 residues. V lost 4 bases and J lost 5, with 19 bases in between. In nucleotides, the CDR3 is TGTGCCAGCAGCCTCCTTGGTACGGGGATCAACGAGCAGTACTTC. It is translated as CASSLLGTGINEQYF.

The chain employs TRBV5-1 and TRBJ1-4; no firm D call. The CDR3 runs 15 residues. Per germline, CDR1 SGHRS and CDR2 YFSETQ. The V end lost 7 bases, the J end lost 3 bases, and 16 bases lay between the germline ends. The CDR3 sequence: CASSGEGLPNEKLFF. The CDR3 DNA reads as TGCGCCAGCTCTGGGGAGGGTCTCCCTAATGAAAAACTGTTTTTT.

The rearrangement uses TRBV6-5 and TRBJ2-1; possibly TRBD1 for D (6 bases). Germline V lookup: CDR1 MNHEY, CDR2 SVGAGI. The CDR3 covers 13 residues. The germline V and J ends were trimmed by 7 bases and 12 bases, with 19 bases remaining between them. Here the CDR3 reads CASTPPDRLWQFF. The CDR3 coding sequence is TGTGCCAGCACCCCCCCCGACAGGTTGTGGCAGTTCTTC.

J is TRBJ2-7 and V is TRBV3-1 (or the pseudogene TRBV3-2), with unresolved D. The CDR3 runs to 15 residues. Trimming removed 0 bases from V and 3 bases from J, with 12 bases in between. Germline V gene sequence: CDR1 LGHDT, CDR2 YNNKEL (reference sequence). CDR3 DNA sequence: TGTGCCAGCAGCCAAGAACCGGTCACCGTCTACGAGCAGTACTTC. This codes for CASSQEPVTVYEQYF.

The genes are TRBV18 and TRBJ1-5; no firm D call. V lost 3 bases to trimming and J lost 1 base, with 7 bases between them. The germline V gene encodes CDR1 KGHSH and CDR2 LQKENI. The CDR3 length is 14 residues. The CDR3 sequence: CASSPDGSNQPQHF. The CDR3 DNA follows: TGTGCCAGCTCACCTGATGGGAGCAATCAGCCCCAGCATTTT.

The chain has TRBV6-5 and TRBJ2-2; D possibly corresponds to TRBD2 (6 bases). Trimming left V 7 bases short and J 3 bases short, with 12 bases between. CDR1 and CDR2 (germline): MNHEY, SVGAGI. The CDR3 has 14 residues. CDR3 residues: CASKRELYTGELFF. CDR3 nucleotides: TGTGCCAGCAAACGGGAGTTATACACCGGGGAGCTGTTTTTT.

The chain carries TRBV2 and TRBJ2-2; tentative D call: TRBD1 (5 bases). Between the trimmed V and J ends, which lost 7 bases and 6 bases, there was a span of 12 bases. The CDR3 runs to 13 residues. Germline V gives CDR1 SNHLY, CDR2 FYNNEI. This CDR3 reads CASNVRGPGELFF. Here the CDR3 DNA reads TGTGCCAGCAACGTAAGGGGCCCCGGGGAGCTGTTTTTT.

CDR3 nucleotides: TGCAGCGTGGTCGTATTCGGGACAGGGTCCTACGAGCAGTACTTC. It translates to CSVVVFGTGSYEQYF. The rearrangement uses TRBV29-1 and TRBJ2-7; 9 bases agree with TRBD1. V was pared by 6 bases and J by 1 base, with 10 bases of the junction left unmatched. CDR3 size: 15 residues. The germline V gene has CDR1 SQVTM and CDR2 ANQGSEA.

V gene TRBV5-1 combines with J gene TRBJ2-5; TRBD1 might be the D (5 bases). Germline V lookup: CDR1 SGHRS, CDR2 YFSETQ. The ends were cut back, 0 bases at V and 5 bases at J, with 14 bases in the middle. The CDR3 runs 15 residues. In DNA, the CDR3 is TGCGCCAGCAGCTTGGCCGGCAGGGCTGAGGAGACCCAGTACTTC. Its translation: CASSLAGRAEETQYF.

CDR3 in DNA: TGTGCCACCCGGGACTTGTTGTCTCCTAGCACAGATACGCAGTATTTT. Translating gives CATRDLLSPSTDTQYF. V and J are TRBV2 and TRBJ2-3; the D gene is possibly TRBD2 (6 bases). Germline V gives CDR1 SNHLY, CDR2 FYNNEI. This CDR3 spans 16 amino acids. V dropped 10 bases and J dropped 0 bases, with 20 bases sitting between them. Complete variable domain (other parts from reference TRBV2 and TRBJ2-3): EPEVTQTPSHQVTQMGQEVILRCVPISNHLYFYWYRQILGQKVEFLVSFYNNEISEKSEIFDDQFSVERPDGSNFTLKIRSTKLEDSAMYFCATRDLLSPSTDTQYFGPGTRLTVL.

This chain connects TRBV5-6 to TRBJ2-7; 8 bases align to TRBD1. CDR1 is SGHDT, CDR2 YYEEEE, per germline. The length of the CDR3 is 15 residues. After removal of 4 bases from V and 3 bases from J, the junction contained 9 bases not matched to a gene. Here the CDR3 DNA reads TGTGCCAGCAGCCGAAGCAGGGGGCGTAACTACGAGCAGTACTTC. This gives the protein CASSRSRGRNYEQYF.

The rearrangement links TRBV6-6 to TRBJ2-7; 8 bases agree with TRBD2. The CDR3 totals 13 residues. Trimming removed 0 bases from V and 9 bases from J; junction bases left unmatched: 4. Per germline, CDR1 MNHNY and CDR2 SVGAGI (reference sequence). The CDR3 reads CASSYSALAVQYF. DNA for the CDR3: TGTGCCAGCAGTTACTCGGCACTAGCGGTGCAGTACTTC.

The rearrangement links TRBV7-2 to TRBJ2-1; 8 bases are shared with TRBD1. V gave up 1 base and J gave up 5 bases; unmatched junction bases: 4. The CDR3 covers 15 residues. CDR1 is SGHTA and CDR2 is FQGNSA in the germline V gene. The CDR3 reads CASSLEQGDNNEQFF. The CDR3 coding sequence is TGTGCCAGCAGCTTAGAACAGGGGGACAACAATGAGCAGTTCTTC.

The chain recombines TRBV5-1 with TRBJ2-1, with TRBD1 as a possible D gene (5 bases). Germline assignment: CDR1 SGHRS and CDR2 YFSETQ. The CDR3 extends over 14 amino acids. The germline V and J ends were trimmed by 1 base and 4 bases, with 9 bases remaining between them. DNA for the CDR3: TGCGCCAGCAGCTTGAGTACAGGTTACAATGAGCAGTTCTTC. It codes for CASSLSTGYNEQFF. The complete variable domain, with remaining parts taken from reference TRBV5-1 and TRBJ2-1, reads KAGVTQTPRYLIKTRGQQVTLSCSPISGHRSVSWYQQTPGQGLQFLFEYFSETQRNKGNFPGRFSGRQFSNSRSEMNVSTLELGDSALYLCASSLSTGYNEQFFGPGTRLTVL.

The rearrangement joins TRBV5-3 to TRBJ1-6; 8 bases align to TRBD1. TRBV5-3 is given ORF status, its function remaining uncertain. This CDR3 is 17 amino acids long. The V gene end was trimmed by 3 bases and the J gene end by 5 bases; junction bases not matched to a gene: 10. The CDR3, as DNA: TGTGCCAGAAGCTCTGGGACGGGGACAGGCGATAATTCACCCCTCCACTTT. This codes for CARSSGTGTGDNSPLHF.

The chain carries TRBV11-3 and TRBJ1-1; the D gene is possibly TRBD1 (5 bases). Germline CDR1 reads SGHNT; CDR2 reads YENEEA. This CDR3 is built from 13 residues. The V end lost 0 bases, the J end lost 3 bases, and 5 bases lay between the germline ends. The CDR3 DNA reads as TGTGCCAGCAGCTTAGAGGGGGACACTGAAGCTTTCTTT. It specifies CASSLEGDTEAFF.

This CDR3 reads CASSWGQNQPQHF. The CDR3 DNA reads TGCGCCAGCAGCTGGGGGCAGAATCAGCCCCAGCATTTT. The rearrangement uses TRBV5-1 and TRBJ1-5; a weak D match, TRBD1 (6 bases). The V end lost 3 bases, the J end lost 4 bases, and 8 bases lay between the germline ends. There are 13 residues in the CDR3. Germline V lookup: CDR1 SGHRS, CDR2 YFSETQ.

The chain couples TRBV19 to TRBJ1-5; no firm D call. V gave up 8 bases and J gave up 5 bases, with 4 bases separating them. CDR3 size: 10 residues. CDR1 and CDR2 (germline): LNHDA, SQIVND (reference sequence). CDR3 in amino acids: CASPDQPQHF. CDR3 coding DNA: TGTGCCAGTCCAGATCAGCCCCAGCATTTT.

V gene TRBV7-2 combines with J gene TRBJ2-7, with D unclear. Trimming took 5 bases from V and 6 from J, leaving 14 bases between them. Per germline, CDR1 SGHTA and CDR2 FQGNSA. The CDR3 is made up of 13 amino acids. CDR3 coding DNA: TGTGCCAGCAGCCCGGGTTTCGGTATCGAGCAGTACTTC. This encodes CASSPGFGIEQYF.

The V gene is TRBV3-1 (or the pseudogene TRBV3-2), the J gene TRBJ2-7; TRBD2 matches at 11 bases. The CDR3 extends over 16 amino acids. Germline CDR1 is LGHDT and CDR2 is YNNKEL (reference sequence). With V trimmed by 4 bases and J by 2 bases, 7 bases remained unmatched. CDR3 loop: CASSRRISGGAYEQYF. The CDR3 DNA is TGTGCCAGCAGCCGGAGGATTAGCGGGGGGGCCTACGAGCAGTACTTC.

V gene TRBV3-1 (or the pseudogene TRBV3-2) combines with J gene TRBJ1-2; TRBD1 aligns across 7 bases. Trimming at V came to 4 bases and at J to 4 bases, leaving 12 bases not matched to a gene. The CDR3 runs to 16 residues. Germline CDR1 and CDR2: LGHDT and YNNKEL (reference sequence). CDR3 protein: CASSLRDSKAFYGYTF. The DNA of the CDR3 is TGTGCCAGCAGCCTCCGGGACAGCAAAGCTTTCTATGGCTACACCTTC.

This chain connects TRBV5-8 to TRBJ1-1; D perhaps matches TRBD1 (5 bases). Germline CDR1 SGHTS, CDR2 YDEGEE. The length of the CDR3 is 15 residues. With 0 bases removed from V and 6 bases from J, the gap between germline ends came to 15 bases. The CDR3 loop is CASSLDGRVRAEAFF. CDR3 DNA sequence: TGTGCCAGCAGCTTGGATGGCAGGGTGAGGGCTGAAGCTTTCTTT.

The chain employs TRBV2 and TRBJ2-6, with D maybe TRBD1 (6 bases). Trimming took 5 bases from V and 0 from J, leaving 14 bases between them. CDR3 length: 17 amino acids. Germline loops: CDR1 SNHLY, CDR2 FYNNEI. The CDR3 coding sequence is TGTGCCAGCAGTCCGGGACATCTTAGCTCTGGGGCCAACGTCCTGACTTTC. Amino acid sequence: CASSPGHLSSGANVLTF.

This clone appeared a single time. The J gene is TRBJ1-1, the V gene TRBV30, with unresolved D. Per the germline V gene, CDR1 is GTSNPN and CDR2 is SVGIG (reference sequence). CDR3 size: 14 residues. Trimming removed 3 bases at V and 5 bases at J, with 16 bases between. Here the CDR3 DNA reads TGTGCCTGGAGCGGGAAGGCCTTAGGAACTGAAGCTTTCTTT. It specifies CAWSGKALGTEAFF.

This sequence joins TRBV11-3 and TRBJ2-7, with D tentatively TRBD2 (6 bases). V was shortened by 4 bases and J by 4 bases, with 14 bases between the two germline ends. CDR1 is SGHNT and CDR2 is YENEEA in the germline V gene. The CDR3 is 14 amino acids. The CDR3 nucleotides are TGTGCCAGCAGCTCCTCTACCCTAGCGTACGAGCAGTACTTC. This encodes CASSSSTLAYEQYF.

The rearrangement joins TRBV2 to TRBJ2-7, with a possible D match to TRBD1 (5 bases). Germline V lookup: CDR1 SNHLY, CDR2 FYNNEI. The CDR3 runs to 16 residues. V was pared by 7 bases and J by 4 bases, with 23 bases between. This CDR3 is CASTPLVQGLGYEQYF. CDR3 in DNA: TGTGCCAGCACCCCGCTCGTCCAGGGTTTGGGTTACGAGCAGTACTTC.

This chain links TRBV29-1 with TRBJ2-1; D is possibly TRBD1 (5 bases). The germline V gene has CDR1 SQVTM and CDR2 ANQGSEA. Trimming removed 2 bases at V and 9 bases at J, with 14 bases between. The length of the CDR3 is 13 residues. The CDR3 coding sequence is TGCAGCGTTGAAAGGGGTACTCCTGGTGAGCAGTTCTTC. Its protein is CSVERGTPGEQFF.

The chain combines TRBV5-6 with TRBJ1-1; weak D call: TRBD1 (6 bases). The V and J ends lost 2 bases and 0 bases respectively, with 14 bases between them. The germline V gene encodes CDR1 SGHDT and CDR2 YYEEEE. This CDR3 contains 16 residues. CDR3 in DNA: TGTGCCAGCAGCTTCCCGGGACATAAGTTGAACACTGAAGCTTTCTTT. Its translation: CASSFPGHKLNTEAFF.

This chain joins TRBV19 and TRBJ2-7; TRBD1 aligns across 7 bases. There are 14 residues in the CDR3. Germline CDR1 LNHDA, CDR2 SQIVND (reference sequence). J lost 5 bases, V lost 6 bases, and 10 bases had no gene match. The CDR3: CASRSRDRLNEQYF. In nucleotides, the CDR3 is TGTGCCAGTAGAAGCCGGGACAGACTCAACGAGCAGTACTTC. Full variable domain (missing parts from reference TRBV19 and TRBJ2-7): DGGITQSPKYLFRKEGQNVTLSCEQNLNHDAMYWYRQDPGQGLRLIYYSQIVNDFQKGDIAEGYSVSREKKESFPLTVTSAQKNPTAFYLCASRSRDRLNEQYFGPGTRLTVT.